The T cell receptor (beta chain) under discussion was sequenced for a study of cytomegalovirus exposure and HLA in healthy donors. Regarding the study as a whole: The productive fraction for most TCR beta V segments was about 87% or about 30% in an earlier analysis.

Only a few counts were recorded for this clone. As yet, its antigen is unknown. Researchers ran the PCR with 60 Vbeta and 13 Jbeta primers. Sequenced by immunoSEQ multiplex PCR; TCRdb stores in-frame clones only, minus some. This table has 200,000 or so clones, roughly 80% appearing once. This TCR derives from a man aged 25 to 40 in good health and CMV-seronegative. The sample comprised PBMCs.

The CDR3 here is CSVVGGKQRGAVETQYF. The DNA of the CDR3 is TGCAGCGTTGTCGGGGGAAAGCAGCGGGGGGCCGTAGAGACCCAGTACTTC. The chain has TRBV29-1 and TRBJ2-5; 9 bases are a match to TRBD2. The trim removed 4 bases at V and 4 bases at J, leaving 16 bases unmatched. Germline CDR1 reads SQVTM; CDR2 reads ANQGSEA. The CDR3 extends over 17 amino acids.